Below, 4 T cell receptor beta chains from the same sample are listed, as sequenced in a study of blood T cell repertoires in COVID-19. Here immunoSEQ multiplex PCR was the method, and the copy in TCRdb shows in-frame clones only, minus some. The table lists about 120,000 clones, roughly 84% of them singletons. Sample: peripheral blood. These receptors all stem from a woman older than 75 with acute or convalescent COVID-19.

The gene calls are TRBV2 and TRBJ2-1; 14 bases match TRBD2. The V and J ends lost 3 bases and 12 bases, in that order; junction bases with no gene match: 1. The CDR3 is 13 amino acids. In germline, CDR1 is SNHLY, CDR2 FYNNEI. Here the CDR3 DNA reads TGTGCCAGCAGTGAGGGACTAGCGGGAGCGCAGTTCTTC. Protein: CASSEGLAGAQFF.

CDR3 residues: CASSSGSYLNTEAFF. CDR3 nucleotide sequence: TGCGCCAGCAGCTCCGGGTCCTATTTAAACACTGAAGCTTTCTTT. The genes are TRBV5-1 and TRBJ1-1, with no clear D. The germline V and J ends were trimmed by 3 bases and 2 bases, with 14 bases remaining between them. The length of the CDR3 is 15 residues. The germline V gene has CDR1 SGHRS and CDR2 YFSETQ.

The chain is built from TRBV19 and TRBJ2-7; D call uncertain. Trimming stripped 4 bases from V and 5 bases from J, with 15 bases between. There are 14 residues in the CDR3. CDR1 LNHDA and CDR2 SQIVND come from the germline V gene (reference sequence). CDR3 in DNA: TGTGCCAGTAGTACGAGAGCCGAGTTAGACGAGCAGTACTTC. Amino acids: CASSTRAELDEQYF.

This chain connects TRBV9 to TRBJ1-5, with a possible D match to TRBD1 (6 bases). The V and J ends lost 5 bases and 0 bases respectively, with 21 bases between them. CDR3 length: 18 residues. Germline values: CDR1 SGDLS, CDR2 YYNGEE. Written as DNA, the CDR3 is TGTGCCAGCAGATCGGACGTTCAGGGGTTCCATAGCAATCAGCCCCAGCATTTT. Protein: CASRSDVQGFHSNQPQHF.